This paragraph reports one T cell receptor (beta chain). Its antigen is not identified. This specimen belongs to a study of vaccination and CD4 T cells after COVID-19. Study-wide background: Median draw time for post-COVID samples was 95 to 110 days post-diagnosis (range 35 to 161). Cells were stimulated with overlapping spike peptides from SARS-CoV-2, HCoV-NL63, HCoV-OC43 and HCoV-229E.

Researchers used the Oncomine TCR Beta short-read assay to sequence DNA from cultured CD4+ T cells. Genomic DNA from cultured CD4+ T cells was extracted. From the PCR reads, TCRdb called clonotypes with MiXCR, one entry per CDR3 protein. This table holds roughly 6,800 distinct CDR3 sequences, around 34% found once. Whole-study results and caveats: Median SARS-CoV-2-reactive clonotype numbers went up from about 20 to 38, but not significantly. Among those convalescent, a median about 85% of reactive clones emerged solely post-vaccination.

The treatment: roughly 11-day PBMC culture with coronavirus spike peptide pools or control peptides (ViraFEST assay). CD4+ T lymphocytes from the unexposed donor were collected before the COVID-19 pandemic (2011-2018). The sequence was obtained from a human donor in good health. The sample was CD4+ T cells from blood, cultured in vitro.

In nucleotides, the CDR3 is TGTGCCAGCAGCTTAGGGGCCGCAGATACGCAGTATTTT. Translating it yields CASSLGAADTQYF. The rearrangement links TRBV7-2 to TRBJ2-3, with D hard to call. The ends were cut back, 1 base at V and 4 bases at J, with 6 bases in the middle. The germline V gene has CDR1 SGHTA and CDR2 FQGNSA. CDR3 length: 13 amino acids.